This paragraph reports one TCR beta chain. Its antigen is unknown. The data are from a study of monozygotic twins with inflammatory bowel disease. Study-level points and caveats: Healthy co-twins showed greater TCRbeta diversity (inverse Simpson) than IBD patients.

A template switching step added UMIs, each with a 6-nucleotide sample barcode. TCRdb derives one entry per CDR3 protein from the 5' RACE reads, leaving out DNA. Its table lists 350,000 to 400,000 distinct CDR3 sequences. Germline CDR1 and CDR2: SGHTA and FQGNSA. This CDR3 comprises 15 residues. The gene calls are TRBV7-2 and TRBJ2-7; the D gene TCRdb calls, TRBD1, cannot be checked with no DNA. The source material was blood. This clonotype was sampled from a human donor with ulcerative colitis or Crohn's disease, or a healthy co-twin of an affected twin (not recorded which). The CDR3 loop reads CASSLYWGPSYEQYF.